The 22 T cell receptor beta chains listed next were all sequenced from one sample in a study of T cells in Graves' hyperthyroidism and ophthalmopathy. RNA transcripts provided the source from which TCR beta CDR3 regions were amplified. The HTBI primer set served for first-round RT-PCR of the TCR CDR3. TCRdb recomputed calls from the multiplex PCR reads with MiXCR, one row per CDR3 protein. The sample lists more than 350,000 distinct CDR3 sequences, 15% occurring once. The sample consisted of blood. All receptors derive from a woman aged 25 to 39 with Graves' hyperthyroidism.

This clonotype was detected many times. CDR3 protein: CSVEGGQGAYEQYF. The CDR3 DNA sequence: TGCAGCGTTGAAGGCGGACAAGGGGCTTACGAGCAGTACTTC. This chain links TRBV29-1 with TRBJ2-7, with D possibly matching TRBD1 (5 bases). CDR3 length equals 14 residues. V was cut by 1 base and J by 4 bases, with 14 bases left in between. Germline V gene lookup returns CDR1 SQVTM and CDR2 ANQGSEA.

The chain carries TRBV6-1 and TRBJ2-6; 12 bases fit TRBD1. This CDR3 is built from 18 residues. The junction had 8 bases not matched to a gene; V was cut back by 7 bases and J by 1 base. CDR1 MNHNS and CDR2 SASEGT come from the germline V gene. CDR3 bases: TGTGCCAGCAACAAGCCGGGACAGGGGGCTTCTGGGGCCAACGTCCTGACTTTC. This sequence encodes CASNKPGQGASGANVLTF.

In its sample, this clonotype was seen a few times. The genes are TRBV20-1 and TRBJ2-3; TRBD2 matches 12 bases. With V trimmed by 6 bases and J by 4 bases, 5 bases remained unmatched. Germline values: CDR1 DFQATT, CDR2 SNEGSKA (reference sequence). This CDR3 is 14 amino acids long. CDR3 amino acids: CSASLAGGSDTQYF. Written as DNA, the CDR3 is TGCAGTGCCTCACTAGCGGGAGGTTCAGATACGCAGTATTTT.

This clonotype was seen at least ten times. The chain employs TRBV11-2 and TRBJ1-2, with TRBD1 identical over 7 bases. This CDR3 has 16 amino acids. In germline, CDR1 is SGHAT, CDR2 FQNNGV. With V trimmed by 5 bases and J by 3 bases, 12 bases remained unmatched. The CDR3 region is CASSPQGGLGYYGYTF. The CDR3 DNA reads TGTGCCAGCAGCCCCCAGGGGGGTTTGGGGTACTATGGCTACACCTTC.

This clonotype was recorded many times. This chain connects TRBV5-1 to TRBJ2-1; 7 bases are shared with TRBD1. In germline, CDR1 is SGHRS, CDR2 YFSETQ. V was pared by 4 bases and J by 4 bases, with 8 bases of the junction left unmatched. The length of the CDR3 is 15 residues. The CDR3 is CASSLEGGTYNEQFF. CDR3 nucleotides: TGCGCCAGCAGCCTGGAAGGGGGCACTTACAATGAGCAGTTCTTC. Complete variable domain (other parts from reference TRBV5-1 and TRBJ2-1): KAGVTQTPRYLIKTRGQQVTLSCSPISGHRSVSWYQQTPGQGLQFLFEYFSETQRNKGNFPGRFSGRQFSNSRSEMNVSTLELGDSALYLCASSLEGGTYNEQFFGPGTRLTVL.

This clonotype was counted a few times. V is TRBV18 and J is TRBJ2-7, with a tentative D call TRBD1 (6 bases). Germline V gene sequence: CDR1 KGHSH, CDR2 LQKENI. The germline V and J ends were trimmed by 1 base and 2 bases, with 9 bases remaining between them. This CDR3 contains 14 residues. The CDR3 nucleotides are TGTGCCAGCTCACCACGGGACACAACCTACGAGCAGTACTTC. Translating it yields CASSPRDTTYEQYF.

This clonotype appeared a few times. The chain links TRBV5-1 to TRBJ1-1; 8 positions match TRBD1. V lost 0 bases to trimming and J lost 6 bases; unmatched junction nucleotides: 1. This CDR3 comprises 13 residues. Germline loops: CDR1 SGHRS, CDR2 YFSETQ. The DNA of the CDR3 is TGCGCCAGCAGCTTGGAACAGGGGGCTGAAGCTTTCTTT. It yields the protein CASSLEQGAEAFF.

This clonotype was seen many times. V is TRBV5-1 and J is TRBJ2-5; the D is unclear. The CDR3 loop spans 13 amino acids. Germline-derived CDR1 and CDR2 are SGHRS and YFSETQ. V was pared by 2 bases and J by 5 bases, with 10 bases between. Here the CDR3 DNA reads TGCGCCAGCAGCTTTAATATATGGGAGACCCAGTACTTC. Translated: CASSFNIWETQYF.

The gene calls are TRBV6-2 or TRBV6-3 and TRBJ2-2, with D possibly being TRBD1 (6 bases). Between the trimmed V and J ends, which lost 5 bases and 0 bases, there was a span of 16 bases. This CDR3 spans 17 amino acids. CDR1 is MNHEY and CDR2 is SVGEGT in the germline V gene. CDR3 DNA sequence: TGTGCCAGCAGTAGCGACAGGTTATCCGCGAACACCGGGGAGCTGTTTTTT. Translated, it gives CASSSDRLSANTGELFF.

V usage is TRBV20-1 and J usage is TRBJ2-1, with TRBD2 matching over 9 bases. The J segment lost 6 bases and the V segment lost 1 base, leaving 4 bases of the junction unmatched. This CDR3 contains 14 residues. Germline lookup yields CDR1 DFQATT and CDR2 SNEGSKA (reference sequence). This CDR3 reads CSARAASGINEQFF. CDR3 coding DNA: TGCAGTGCTAGAGCGGCTAGCGGGATCAATGAGCAGTTCTTC.

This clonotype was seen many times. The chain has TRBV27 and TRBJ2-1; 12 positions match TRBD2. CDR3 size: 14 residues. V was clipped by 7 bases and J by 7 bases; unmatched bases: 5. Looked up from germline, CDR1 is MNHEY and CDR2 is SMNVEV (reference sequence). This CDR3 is CASTRTSGTNEQFF. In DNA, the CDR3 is TGTGCCAGCACTCGGACTAGCGGGACGAATGAGCAGTTCTTC.

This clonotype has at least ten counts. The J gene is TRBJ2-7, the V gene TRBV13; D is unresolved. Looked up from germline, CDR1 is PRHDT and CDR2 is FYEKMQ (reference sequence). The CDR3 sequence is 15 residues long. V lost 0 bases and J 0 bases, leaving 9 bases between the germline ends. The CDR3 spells CASSLGASRSYEQYF. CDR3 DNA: TGTGCCAGCAGCTTAGGGGCTAGTCGCTCCTACGAGCAGTACTTC.

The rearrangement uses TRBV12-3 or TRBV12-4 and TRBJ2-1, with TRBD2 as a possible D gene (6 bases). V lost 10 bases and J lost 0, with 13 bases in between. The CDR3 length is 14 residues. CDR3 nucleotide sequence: TGTGCCACGGGAGCGGGCCCCTCCTACAATGAGCAGTTCTTC. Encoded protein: CATGAGPSYNEQFF.

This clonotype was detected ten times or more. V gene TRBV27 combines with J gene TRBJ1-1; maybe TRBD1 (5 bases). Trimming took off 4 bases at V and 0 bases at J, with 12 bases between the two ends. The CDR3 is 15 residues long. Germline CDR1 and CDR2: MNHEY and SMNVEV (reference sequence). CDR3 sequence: CASSSPGRLNTEAFF. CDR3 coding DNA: TGTGCCAGCAGTTCCCCGGGACGACTGAACACTGAAGCTTTCTTT.

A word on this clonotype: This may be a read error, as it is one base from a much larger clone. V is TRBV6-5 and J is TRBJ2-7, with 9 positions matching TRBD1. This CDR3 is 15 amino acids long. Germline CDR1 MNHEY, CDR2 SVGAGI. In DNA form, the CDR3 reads TGTCCCAGCAGTCCCTCGGGACAGGGATCTTACGAGCAGTACTTC. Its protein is CPSSPSGQGSYEQYF.

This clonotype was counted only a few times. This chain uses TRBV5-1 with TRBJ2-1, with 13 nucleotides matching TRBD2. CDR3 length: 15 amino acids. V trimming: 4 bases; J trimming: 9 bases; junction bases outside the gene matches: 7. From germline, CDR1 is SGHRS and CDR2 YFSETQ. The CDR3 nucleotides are TGCGCCAGCAGCCCGGGACTAGCGGGAAGGGGTGAGCAGTTCTTC. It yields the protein CASSPGLAGRGEQFF.

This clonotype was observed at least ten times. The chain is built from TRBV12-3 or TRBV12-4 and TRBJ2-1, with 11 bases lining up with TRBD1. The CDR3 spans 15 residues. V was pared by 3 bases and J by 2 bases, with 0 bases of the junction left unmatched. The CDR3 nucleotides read TGTGCCAGCAGTTTGGACAGGGGGCCCTACAATGAGCAGTTCTTC. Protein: CASSLDRGPYNEQFF.

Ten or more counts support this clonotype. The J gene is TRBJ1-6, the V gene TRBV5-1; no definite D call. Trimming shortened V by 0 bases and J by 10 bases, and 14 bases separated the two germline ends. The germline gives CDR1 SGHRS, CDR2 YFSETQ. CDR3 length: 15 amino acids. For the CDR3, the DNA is TGCGCCAGCAGCTTGGTATCGGACGTCGCATCACCCCTCCACTTT. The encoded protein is CASSLVSDVASPLHF.

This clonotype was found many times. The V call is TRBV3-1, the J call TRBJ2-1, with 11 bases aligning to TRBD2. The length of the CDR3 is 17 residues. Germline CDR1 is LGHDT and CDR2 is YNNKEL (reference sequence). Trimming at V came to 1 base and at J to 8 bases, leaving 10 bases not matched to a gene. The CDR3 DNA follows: TGTGCCAGCAGCCAAGGGGGGGCTAGCGGGAGGATAGATGAGCAGTTCTTC. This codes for CASSQGGASGRIDEQFF.

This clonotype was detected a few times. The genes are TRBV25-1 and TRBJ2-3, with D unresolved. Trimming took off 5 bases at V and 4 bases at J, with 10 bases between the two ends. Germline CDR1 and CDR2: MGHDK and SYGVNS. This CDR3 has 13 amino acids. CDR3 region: CASSSTLADTQYF. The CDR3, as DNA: TGTGCCAGCAGTTCGACATTAGCAGATACGCAGTATTTT.

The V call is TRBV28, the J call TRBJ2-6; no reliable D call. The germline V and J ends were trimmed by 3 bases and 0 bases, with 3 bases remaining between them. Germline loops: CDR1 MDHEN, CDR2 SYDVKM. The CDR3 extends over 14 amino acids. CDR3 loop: CASSFNSGANVLTF. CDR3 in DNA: TGTGCCAGCAGTTTTAACTCTGGGGCCAACGTCCTGACTTTC.

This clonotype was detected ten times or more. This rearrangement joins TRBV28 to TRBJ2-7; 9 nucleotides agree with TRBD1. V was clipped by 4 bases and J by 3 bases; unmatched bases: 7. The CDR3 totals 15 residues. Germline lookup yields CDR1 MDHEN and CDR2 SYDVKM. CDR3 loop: CASSSGTGNRYEQYF. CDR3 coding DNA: TGTGCCAGCAGTTCCGGGACAGGGAACCGCTACGAGCAGTACTTC.